This TCR beta chain was sequenced during a study of beta chain features in type 1 diabetes (dated by TCRdb to about 2018). About the full investigation: Mean age, gender distribution, total cell number and subset yield were not different between patients and healthy donors. A total of 85 million to 110 million sorted cells were examined across all samples, and RNA yield correlated strongly with the number of cells per subset. In the study, recently diagnosed type 1 diabetes patients and matched healthy donors were compared on the TCRB repertoires of their sorted circulating CD4+ T cell subsets. Regulatory and stem cell-like memory subsets were obtained from only 8 patients and roughly 8 healthy donors, while naive and central memory subsets were obtained from all 30 or so donors. General findings and caveats noted by the study authors: Because small numbers of individuals were included in the HLA sub-analyses, any influence of HLA type on TCRB rearrangement was left unresolved. Type 1 diabetes patients showed a moderate but significant shortening of TCRB CDR3 length in all four CD4+ subsets. Because cDNA rather than genomic DNA was sequenced, highly expressing activated cells could have been over-represented, although no difference in activation and CD3 levels was found between groups. At VDJ recombination sites, type 1 diabetes patients had fewer insertions and more deleted nucleotides, which implies abnormalities in thymic rearrangement. Naive, central memory and regulatory TCRB repertoires appeared to be more similar among patients than among healthy donors. Shorter templates might be favored by PCR, yet because patient and control samples were amplified and corrected together, any such skew would affect both groups equally.

The entire isolated RNA was reverse transcribed using the High Capacity cDNA Reverse Transcription Kit, and thus expressed TCRB transcripts were sequenced. Deep immunoSEQ sequencing was applied to naive, central memory and regulatory T cell samples, giving an average of approximately 4 million total reads per sample. After sorted cells were lysed in RLT buffer, RNA was extracted with DNase-treated RNeasy Micro or Mini kits, with the choice depending on cell number. To prevent cross-contamination, each cell subset was processed individually, whereas patient and healthy donor samples were processed jointly. The immunoSEQ multiplex PCR was used to amplify TCRB sequences from cDNA, generating 87-bp fragments that spanned the CDR3 region. Sequencing of the amplicons was performed on the Illumina HiSeq platform. As for the original processing: Synthetic template baselines were used to correct PCR bias computationally, reads within Hamming distance 2 were collapsed together, and singletons that could not be merged were discarded. Reads were aligned against IMGT to assign V, D and J genes, CDR3 length and insertions or deletions at six rearrangement sites. Within each subset, clonotype counts were normalized to the number of sorted cells before true diversity and Gini coefficients were calculated with the tcR R package. The overlap coefficient, calculated on TCRB nucleotide sequences, was used to measure repertoire sharing. In TCRdb, the immuneACCESS table is reduced to in-frame sequences with V and J assigned. These tables do not hold every clone; where another copy was compared, an unresolved V gene accounts for under half, and the others remain unexplained. Clonal size and the V and J genes are those of that table, whereas D and trimming came from the DNA. The sample yields around 150,000 clones; about 8.5% were counted once. The top ten hold 0.65% of the sample.

This clone was seen only a few times. Its cognate antigen has yet to be identified. No much larger clone is present one base from it, and per-base qualities are unavailable. Each donor gave one peripheral blood draw, averaging roughly 100 mL, which was collected into heparinised tubes. A BD FACSAria II and a panel including CD45RO, CCR7, CD25, CD127, CD95 and CD27 were used to sort naive, central memory, regulatory and stem cell-like memory CD4+ T cells. A purity above 95% was achieved for all sorted populations. Right away, PBMCs were isolated by Lymphoprep density gradient centrifugation and were stained directly, with no culture step. To minimize batch effects, samples were stained and sorted in pairs, one healthy donor with one patient per experiment. This clonotype was sampled from a young man in good health. The sample taken for sequencing was central memory CD4+ T cells from blood.

The sequenced DNA: TGTGCCAGCAGCCAAGACAGGGCGCAGCCCCAGCATTTT. Translated, this is CASSQDRAQPQHF. The rearranged segments are TRBV11-2 and TRBJ1-5, and 7 junctional nucleotides match TRBD1. The cysteine opens and the phenylalanine closes a CDR3 of 13 amino acids. This entry keeps only the CDR3 DNA: 39 bases, framed from base 1. For this chain, trimming is 5 bases at the V end and 7 bases at the J end, and the number of junction bases without a gene match is 5. As encoded in the germline V gene, CDR1 is SGHAT while CDR2 is FQNNGV.